This TCR beta chain came from a study of T cell responses to AZD1222 COVID-19 vaccine. The wider study: Second doses at about 4 or about 12 weeks were pooled.

This clone was seen a single time. The antigen remains undetermined. Notes on the study in general: Spike was spanned by vaccine-associated CD4 TCRs, which were dominant at 160-218 and 743-854. With two AZD1222 doses given, Spike-specific TCR breadth and depth both rose. Most donors were white British, females outnumbered males, and clonal diversity was possibly underestimated.

The CDR3 is made up of 14 amino acids. V lost 1 base to trimming and J lost 16 bases; unmatched junction nucleotides: 14. The germline gives CDR1 SGHKS, CDR2 YYEKEE (reference sequence). TCRdb's copy holds only in-frame clones and misses some; the assay was immunoSEQ multiplex PCR. The table records more than 95,000 clones, 80% to 95% of them present only once. The chain is built from TRBV5-5 and TRBJ2-1; 7 positions agree with TRBD1. Sample: peripheral blood, taken on day 0 of AZD1222 vaccination. This clonotype originated in an adult in good health. As DNA, the CDR3 is TGTGCCAGCAGCTTGTTCTTCCCGCGACAGGGTTTTTTCTTC. As protein: CASSLFFPRQGFFF.